The rows below give T cell receptor beta chains drawn from one sample of a study of T-cell memory formation after mild COVID-19. TCRdb used MiXCR to reprocess the 5' RACE reads, holding one entry per CDR3 protein. The sample contains about 560,000 distinct CDR3 sequences, approximately 18% of which appear only once. The sequenced sample consisted of PBMCs or a T cell subset sorted from them (not recorded which). Every receptor here comes from an adult woman who had mild COVID-19 (a few samples of this study predate the infection). Cell type and time point are not known. Both conserved end residues are part of each CDR3. Each record gives: J gene, V gene, clone size, D gene, CDR3 DNA, CDR3 protein. A D gene is named only where the DNA matches it firmly. Only part of the rows carry a size: once, few, many, or a class if the clone is expanded.

>TRBJ2-1|TRBV6-6|NA|NA
TGTGCCAGCAGTTACCGGTCCACACCCAATGAGCAGTTCTTC
CASSYRSTPNEQFF
>TRBJ2-1|TRBV7-6|NA|TRBD2
TGTGCCAGCGGACTAGCGGGAGTCTACAATGAGCAGTTCTTC
CASGLAGVYNEQFF
>TRBJ2-7|TRBV7-8|NA|NA
TGTGCCAGCAGCCTGTCCTCCGGGCCCGGCGGCTACGAGCAGTACTTC
CASSLSSGPGGYEQYF
>TRBJ2-3|TRBV6-6|few|TRBD2
TGTGCCAGCAGTTTAACGGGACTACACACAGATACGCAGTATTTT
CASSLTGLHTDTQYF
>TRBJ2-7|TRBV6-1|NA|NA
TGTGCCAGCAGTACCTTGGGACCGAGAAACGAGCAGTACTTC
CASSTLGPRNEQYF
>TRBJ2-7|TRBV5-6|many|NA
TGTGCCAGCAGCTTGGGGAGGGACGAGCAGTACTTC
CASSLGRDEQYF
>TRBJ1-2|TRBV20-1|NA|TRBD1
TGCAGTGCTAGAGATGGGGACAGGGGGTATGGCTACACCTTC
CSARDGDRGYGYTF
>TRBJ1-1|TRBV13|few|NA
TGTGCCAGCAGCTTCAGGAAGGCTGAAGCTTTCTTT
CASSFRKAEAFF
>TRBJ2-1|TRBV29-1|NA|NA
TGCAGCGCCTCCCCGTCTGCGGGAAGGACCAATGAGCAGTTCTTC
CSASPSAGRTNEQFF
>TRBJ2-1|TRBV12-3/TRBV12-4|few|TRBD1
TGTGCCAGCAGGGGACAGGGAATGGTCTCCTACAATGAGCAGTTCTTC
CASRGQGMVSYNEQFF
>TRBJ2-1|TRBV5-1|few|NA
TGCGCCAGCAGCTTGGAAGTTTGGGACCTAACCTACAATGAGCAGTTCTTC
CASSLEVWDLTYNEQFF
>TRBJ1-1|TRBV2|NA|NA
TGTGCCAGCATCTCGCCGGGTAACACTGAAGCTTTCTTT
CASISPGNTEAFF
>TRBJ2-7|TRBV4-1|NA|TRBD1
TGCGCCAGCAGCCAAGTATTTCGGGACAGGGCCTACGAGCAGTACTTC
CASSQVFRDRAYEQYF
>TRBJ1-5|TRBV5-6|many|TRBD1
TGTGCCAGCAGCCAGGGACAGTCCAATCAGCCCCAGCATTTT
CASSQGQSNQPQHF
>TRBJ1-2|TRBV12-3/TRBV12-4|few|NA
TGTGCCAGCTTATTGGGTTATGGGGGCGCTACCTATGGCTACACCTTC
CASLLGYGGATYGYTF
>TRBJ2-1|TRBV19|NA|NA
TGTGCCAGTAGTATAGGAGGAAATGAGCAGTTCTTC
CASSIGGNEQFF
>TRBJ2-1|TRBV10-3|NA|TRBD2
TGTGCCATCAGCCCCCCCGGTAGCGGGAGCAATGAGCAGTTCTTC
CAISPPGSGSNEQFF
>TRBJ1-4|TRBV7-9|NA|NA
TGTGCCAGCAGCGGGACCCGGGGAAAAACTAATGAAAAACTGTTTTTT
CASSGTRGKTNEKLFF
>TRBJ2-7|TRBV20-1|NA|NA
TGCAGTGCTCAAAGCGCGGTCGCTTGGGACGAGCAGTACTTC
CSAQSAVAWDEQYF
>TRBJ2-7|TRBV12-3/TRBV12-4|few|TRBD2
TGTGCCAGCAGTTTGCGAGCGGGAGGGCCCGGCGAGCAGTACTTC
CASSLRAGGPGEQYF
>TRBJ1-5|TRBV5-1|NA|TRBD1
TGCGCCAGCAGCTCGGGACAGGCCGGTCAGCCCCAGCATTTT
CASSSGQAGQPQHF
>TRBJ2-1|TRBV5-4|few|TRBD1
TGTGCCAGCAGCTCAAGTTACGGGACAGGGGGCTACAATGAGCAGTTCTTC
CASSSSYGTGGYNEQFF
>TRBJ2-3|TRBV19|NA|TRBD2
TGTGCCAGTAGTTTGGGACTAGCGGGGGGATCGGTGGGCACAGATACGCAGTATTTT
CASSLGLAGGSVGTDTQYF
>TRBJ2-7|TRBV10-1|few|TRBD2
TGCGCCAGCAGACTGGAGCGCGGGACTAGCATGAACGAGCAGTACTTC
CASRLERGTSMNEQYF
>TRBJ1-1|TRBV7-9|NA|NA
TGTGCCAGCAGTTTTCCCGCCAGGGGGAACACTGAAGCTTTCTTT
CASSFPARGNTEAFF
>TRBJ2-3|TRBV19|once|TRBD2
TGTGCCAGTAGTAGTGCCGGGACTAGCCGCACAGATACGCAGTATTTT
CASSSAGTSRTDTQYF
>TRBJ1-5|TRBV2|NA|TRBD1
TGTGCCAGCAGCATACAGGGGGCGACCAATCAGCCCCAGCATTTT
CASSIQGATNQPQHF
>TRBJ2-1|TRBV4-1|NA|NA
TGCGCCAGCAGCCAAGATTCCCATTTGCGCTCCTACAATGAGCAGTTCTTC
CASSQDSHLRSYNEQFF
>TRBJ1-2|TRBV4-1|few|NA
TGCGCCAGCAGCCAAGATATTACGGGTACTTTGGGCTACACCTTC
CASSQDITGTLGYTF